This entry is about one T cell receptor beta chain. Its antigen is as yet unknown. V lost 0 bases, J lost 0 bases, and 10 bases lay in between. The V gene's germline CDR1 is SGHRS and CDR2 YFSETQ. This CDR3 spans 15 amino acids. Some clones are missing from TCRdb's copy, which holds only in-frame ones; the method was immunoSEQ multiplex PCR. The sample yields 60,000 to 85,000 clones, approximately 87% seen once. The data originate from a study of OX40 agonist ivuxolimab in advanced cancers. Study outcomes and limitations: With doses of 0.1-3.0 mg/kg, partial responders showed among the lowest clonal expansion.

The receptor was derived from an adult with an advanced solid tumor such as melanoma, head and neck, liver or kidney cancer. The rearrangement uses TRBV5-1 and TRBJ2-7; no reliable D call. The sequencing here drew on CD4+ or CD8+ T cells sorted from blood, taken in a trial of the OX40 agonist ivuxolimab. Written as DNA, the CDR3 is TGCGCCAGCAGCTTGGTCGGGTCTAGCTCCTACGAGCAGTACTTC. Translated, it gives CASSLVGSSSYEQYF.